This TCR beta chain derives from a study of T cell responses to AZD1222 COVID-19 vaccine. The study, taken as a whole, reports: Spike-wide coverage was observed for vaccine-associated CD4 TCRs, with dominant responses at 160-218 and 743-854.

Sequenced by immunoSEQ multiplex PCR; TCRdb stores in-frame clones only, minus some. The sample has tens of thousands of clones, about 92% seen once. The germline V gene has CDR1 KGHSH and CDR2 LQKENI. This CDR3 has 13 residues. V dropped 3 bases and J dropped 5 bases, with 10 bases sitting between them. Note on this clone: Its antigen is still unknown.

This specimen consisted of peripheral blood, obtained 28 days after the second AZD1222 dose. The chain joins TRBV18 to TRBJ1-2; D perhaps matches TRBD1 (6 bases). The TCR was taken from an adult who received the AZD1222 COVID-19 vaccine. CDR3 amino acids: CASSPQGRYGYTF. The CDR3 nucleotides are TGTGCCAGCTCACCCCAGGGGCGGTATGGCTACACCTTC.